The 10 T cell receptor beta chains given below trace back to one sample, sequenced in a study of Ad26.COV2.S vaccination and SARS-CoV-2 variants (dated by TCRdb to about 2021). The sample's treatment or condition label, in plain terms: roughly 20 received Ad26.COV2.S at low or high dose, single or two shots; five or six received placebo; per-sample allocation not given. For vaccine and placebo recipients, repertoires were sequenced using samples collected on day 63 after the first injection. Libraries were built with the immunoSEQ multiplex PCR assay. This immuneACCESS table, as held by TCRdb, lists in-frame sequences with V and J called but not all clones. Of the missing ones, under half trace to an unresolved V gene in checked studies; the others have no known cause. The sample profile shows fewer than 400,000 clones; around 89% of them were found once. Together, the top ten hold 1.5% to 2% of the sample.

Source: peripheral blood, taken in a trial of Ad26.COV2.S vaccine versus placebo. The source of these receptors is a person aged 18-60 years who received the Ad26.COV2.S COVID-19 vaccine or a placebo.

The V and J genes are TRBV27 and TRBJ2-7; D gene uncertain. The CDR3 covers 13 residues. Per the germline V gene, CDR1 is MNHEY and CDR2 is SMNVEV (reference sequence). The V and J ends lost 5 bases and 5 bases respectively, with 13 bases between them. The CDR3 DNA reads TGTGCCAGCAGTGGGGATGGCCCCAACGAGCAGTACTTC. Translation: CASSGDGPNEQYF.

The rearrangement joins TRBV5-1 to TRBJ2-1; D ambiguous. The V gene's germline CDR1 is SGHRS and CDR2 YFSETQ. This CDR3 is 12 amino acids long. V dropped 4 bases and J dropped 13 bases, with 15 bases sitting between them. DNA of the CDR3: TGCGCCAGCAGCGTTGGCAATGGGGAACAGTTCTTC. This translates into CASSVGNGEQFF.

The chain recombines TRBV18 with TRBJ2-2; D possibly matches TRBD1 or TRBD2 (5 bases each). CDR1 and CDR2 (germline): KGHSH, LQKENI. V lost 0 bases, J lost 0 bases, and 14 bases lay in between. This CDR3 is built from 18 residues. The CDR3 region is CASSPPGTRESNTGELFF. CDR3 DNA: TGTGCCAGCTCACCACCGGGCACCAGGGAGTCGAACACCGGGGAGCTGTTTTTT.

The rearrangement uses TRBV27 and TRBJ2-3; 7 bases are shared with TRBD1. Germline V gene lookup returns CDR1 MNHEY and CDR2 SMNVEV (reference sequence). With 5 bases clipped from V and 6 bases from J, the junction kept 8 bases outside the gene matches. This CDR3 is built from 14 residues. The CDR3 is CASSPRKGADTQYF. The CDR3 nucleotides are TGTGCCAGCAGTCCCAGGAAGGGGGCCGATACGCAGTATTTT.

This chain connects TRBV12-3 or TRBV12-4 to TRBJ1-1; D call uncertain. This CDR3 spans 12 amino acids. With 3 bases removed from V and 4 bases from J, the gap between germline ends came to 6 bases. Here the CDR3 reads CASSFPGTEAFF. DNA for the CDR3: TGTGCCAGCAGTTTTCCGGGCACTGAAGCTTTCTTT.

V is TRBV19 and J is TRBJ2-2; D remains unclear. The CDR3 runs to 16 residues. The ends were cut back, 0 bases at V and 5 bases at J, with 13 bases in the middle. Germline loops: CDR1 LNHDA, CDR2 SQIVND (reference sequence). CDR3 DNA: TGTGCCAGTAGTATAGATCGTGGTAGCCTAACCGGGGAGCTGTTTTTT. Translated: CASSIDRGSLTGELFF.

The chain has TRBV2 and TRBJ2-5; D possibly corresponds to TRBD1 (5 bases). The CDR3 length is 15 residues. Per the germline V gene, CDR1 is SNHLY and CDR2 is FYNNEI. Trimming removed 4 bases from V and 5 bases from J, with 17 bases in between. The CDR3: CASSVKGRVSETQYF. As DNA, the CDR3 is TGTGCCAGCAGTGTGAAGGGCAGGGTGTCGGAGACCCAGTACTTC.

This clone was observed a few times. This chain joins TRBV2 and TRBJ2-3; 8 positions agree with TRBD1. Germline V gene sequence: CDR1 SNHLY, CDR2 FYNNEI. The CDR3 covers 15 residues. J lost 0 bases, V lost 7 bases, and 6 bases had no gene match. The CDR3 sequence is CASKAWTGSTDTQYF. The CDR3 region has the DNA TGTGCCAGCAAAGCTTGGACAGGGAGCACAGATACGCAGTATTTT.

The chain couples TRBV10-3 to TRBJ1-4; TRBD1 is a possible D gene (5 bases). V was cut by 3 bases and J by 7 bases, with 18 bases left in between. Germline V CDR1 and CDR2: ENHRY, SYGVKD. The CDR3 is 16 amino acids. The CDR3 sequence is CAISDPGGKGGEKLFF. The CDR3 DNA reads TGTGCCATCAGTGACCCGGGGGGAAAGGGCGGTGAAAAACTGTTTTTT.

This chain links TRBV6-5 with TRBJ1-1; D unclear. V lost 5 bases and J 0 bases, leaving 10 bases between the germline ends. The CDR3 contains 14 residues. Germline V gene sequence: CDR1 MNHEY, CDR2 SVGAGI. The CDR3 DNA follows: TGTGCCAGCAGTCCCCTGACCTTGAACACTGAAGCTTTCTTT. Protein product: CASSPLTLNTEAFF.